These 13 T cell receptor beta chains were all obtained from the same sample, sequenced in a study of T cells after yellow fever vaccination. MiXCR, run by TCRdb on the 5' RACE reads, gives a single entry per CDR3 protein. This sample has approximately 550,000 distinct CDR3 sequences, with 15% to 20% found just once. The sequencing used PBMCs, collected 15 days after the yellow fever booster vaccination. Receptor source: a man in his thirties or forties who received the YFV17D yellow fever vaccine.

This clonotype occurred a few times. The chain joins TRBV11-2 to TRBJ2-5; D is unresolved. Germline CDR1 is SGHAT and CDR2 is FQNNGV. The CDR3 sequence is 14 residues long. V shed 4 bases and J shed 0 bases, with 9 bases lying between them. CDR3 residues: CASSSLLYQETQYF. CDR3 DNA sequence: TGTGCCAGCAGCTCCCTACTGTACCAAGAGACCCAGTACTTC.

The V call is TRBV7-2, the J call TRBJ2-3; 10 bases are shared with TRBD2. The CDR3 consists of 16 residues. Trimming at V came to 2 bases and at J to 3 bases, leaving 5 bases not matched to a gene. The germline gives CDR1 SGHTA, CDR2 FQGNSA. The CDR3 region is CASSLPSGRVTDTQYF. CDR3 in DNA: TGTGCCAGCAGCTTACCAAGCGGGAGGGTTACAGATACGCAGTATTTT.

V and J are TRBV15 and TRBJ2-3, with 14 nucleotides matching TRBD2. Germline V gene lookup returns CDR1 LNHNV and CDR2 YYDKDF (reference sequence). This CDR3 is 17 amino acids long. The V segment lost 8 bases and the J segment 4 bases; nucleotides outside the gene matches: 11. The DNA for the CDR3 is TGTGCCACCTTCGACAGGGGGACTAGCGGGAGCTCAGATACGCAGTATTTT. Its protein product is CATFDRGTSGSSDTQYF.

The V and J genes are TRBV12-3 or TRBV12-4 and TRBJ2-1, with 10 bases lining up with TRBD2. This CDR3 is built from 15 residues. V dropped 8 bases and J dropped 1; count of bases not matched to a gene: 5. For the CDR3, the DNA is TGTGCCAGCCATCCTAGCGGGGGTTCCTACAATGAGCAGTTCTTC. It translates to CASHPSGGSYNEQFF.

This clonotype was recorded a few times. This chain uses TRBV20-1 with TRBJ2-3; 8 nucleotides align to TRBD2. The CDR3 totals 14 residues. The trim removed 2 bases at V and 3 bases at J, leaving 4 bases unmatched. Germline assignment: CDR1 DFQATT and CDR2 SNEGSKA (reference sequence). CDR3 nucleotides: TGCAGTGCTAGAAGACTAGCGACAACAGATACGCAGTATTTT. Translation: CSARRLATTDTQYF.

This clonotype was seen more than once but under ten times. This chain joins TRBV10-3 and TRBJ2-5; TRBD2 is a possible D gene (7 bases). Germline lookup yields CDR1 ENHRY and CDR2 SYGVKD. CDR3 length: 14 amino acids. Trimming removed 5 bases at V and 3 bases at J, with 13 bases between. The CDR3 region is CAISPRGAKETQYF. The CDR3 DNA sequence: TGTGCCATCAGTCCCCGGGGGGCGAAAGAGACCCAGTACTTC.

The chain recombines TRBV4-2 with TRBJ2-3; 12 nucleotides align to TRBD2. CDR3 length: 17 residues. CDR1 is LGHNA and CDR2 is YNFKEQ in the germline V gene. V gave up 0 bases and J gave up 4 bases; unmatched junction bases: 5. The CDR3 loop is CASSQEALAGGSDTQYF. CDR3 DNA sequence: TGTGCCAGCAGCCAAGAGGCCCTAGCGGGAGGGTCAGATACGCAGTATTTT.

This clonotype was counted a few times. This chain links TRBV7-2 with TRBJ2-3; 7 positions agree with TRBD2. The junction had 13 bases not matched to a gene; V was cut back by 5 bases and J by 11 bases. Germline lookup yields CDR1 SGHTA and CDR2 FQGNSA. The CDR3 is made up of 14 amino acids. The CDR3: CASSVSGHSGLQYF. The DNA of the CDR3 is TGTGCCAGCAGCGTTAGCGGGCACTCTGGTTTGCAGTATTTT.

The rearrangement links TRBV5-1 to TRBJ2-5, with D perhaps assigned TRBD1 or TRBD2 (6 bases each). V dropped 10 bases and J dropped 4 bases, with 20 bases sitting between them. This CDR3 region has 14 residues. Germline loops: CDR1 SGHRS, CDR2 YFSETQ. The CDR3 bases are TGCGCCTCAAGGAAGGGTACGGGGGCAGAGACCCAGTACTTC. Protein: CASRKGTGAETQYF.

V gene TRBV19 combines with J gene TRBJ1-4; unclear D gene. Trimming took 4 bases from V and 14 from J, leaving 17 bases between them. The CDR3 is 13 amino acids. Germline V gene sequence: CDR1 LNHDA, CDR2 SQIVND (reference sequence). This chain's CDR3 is CASSTVESPKLFF. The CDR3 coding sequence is TGTGCCAGTAGTACGGTTGAGTCTCCAAAGCTGTTTTTT.

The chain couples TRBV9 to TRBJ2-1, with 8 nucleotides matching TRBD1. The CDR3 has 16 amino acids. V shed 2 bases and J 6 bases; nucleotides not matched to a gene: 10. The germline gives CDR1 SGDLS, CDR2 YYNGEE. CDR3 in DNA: TGTGCCAGCAGCGTCCTCACGGACAGGGCATTCAATGAGCAGTTCTTC. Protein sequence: CASSVLTDRAFNEQFF. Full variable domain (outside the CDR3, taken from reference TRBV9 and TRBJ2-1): DSGVTQTPKHLITATGQRVTLRCSPRSGDLSVYWYQQSLDQGLQFLIQYYNGEERAKGNILERFSAQQFPDLHSELNLSSLELGDSALYFCASSVLTDRAFNEQFFGPGTRLTVL.

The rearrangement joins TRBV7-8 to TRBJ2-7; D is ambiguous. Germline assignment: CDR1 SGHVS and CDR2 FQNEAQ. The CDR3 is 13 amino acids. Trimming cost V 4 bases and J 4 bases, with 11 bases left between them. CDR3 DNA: TGTGCCAGCAGCTCTAAAGGGATATACGAGCAGTACTTC. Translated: CASSSKGIYEQYF.

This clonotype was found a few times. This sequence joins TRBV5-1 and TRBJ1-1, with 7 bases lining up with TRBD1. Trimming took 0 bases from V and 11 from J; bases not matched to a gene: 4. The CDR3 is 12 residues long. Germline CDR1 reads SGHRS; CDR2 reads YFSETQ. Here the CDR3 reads CASSLERGPAFF. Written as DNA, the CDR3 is TGCGCCAGCAGCTTGGAGAGGGGGCCGGCTTTCTTT.